This T cell receptor (beta chain) was recovered during a study of cytomegalovirus exposure and HLA in healthy donors. Study-wide results and caveats: More clonal expansion characterized HLA-associated TCR beta chains than equally common others in a later analysis. Some V segments, including TRBV6-2 and TRBV6-3, were excluded as indistinguishable. An Asian-associated ancestry cluster reportedly showed fewer N-insertions than the approximately 660-donor mean in a later analysis.

The CDR3 covers 15 residues. The V gene lost 2 bases and the J gene lost 9 bases, with 17 bases spanning the gap. Germline loops: CDR1 SEHNR, CDR2 FQNEAQ (reference sequence). Comments on this clone: Its antigen remains unknown.

Primers for the PCR totalled 60 Vbeta and 13 Jbeta. TCRdb's copy holds only in-frame clones and misses some; the assay was immunoSEQ multiplex PCR. The sample includes 210,000 or so clones, 70% to 80% of them seen just once. The rearrangement joins TRBV7-9 to TRBJ2-1; the D gene is possibly TRBD1 (5 bases). The specimen was PBMCs. The receptor comes from a girl between 2 and 10 years old in good health and CMV-seronegative. The DNA of the CDR3 is TGTGCCAGCAGCTTAAGAGTTCCTACCCAGGGTGAGCAGTTCTTC. It is translated as CASSLRVPTQGEQFF.